A single sample is the source of the 14 T cell receptor beta chains below, sequenced in a study of blood T cell repertoires in COVID-19. Repertoires were generated with immunoSEQ multiplex PCR, while TCRdb's copy carries only in-frame clones and drops some. The sample holds about 200,000 clones, 80% to 90% seen once. Sequenced material: PBMCs or T cells enriched from blood (not recorded which). The receptors here all came from a woman aged 35 to 49 with acute COVID-19.

The chain joins TRBV2 to TRBJ1-2; no firm D call. The CDR3 consists of 10 residues. V was cut by 6 bases and J by 8 bases, with 7 bases left in between. The germline V gene has CDR1 SNHLY and CDR2 FYNNEI. The CDR3 loop reads CASRTTGYTF. CDR3 coding DNA: TGTGCCAGCAGAACGACAGGCTACACCTTC.

This chain uses TRBV10-2 with TRBJ2-1; a possible D gene is TRBD2 (5 bases). The CDR3 is 13 amino acids. Trimming removed 7 bases from V and 9 bases from J, with 16 bases in between. CDR1 and CDR2 from the germline V gene are WSHSY and SAAADI. Here the CDR3 reads CASTGGPRGEQFF. CDR3 bases: TGCGCCAGCACCGGAGGCCCTCGTGGTGAGCAGTTCTTC.

This chain links TRBV15 with TRBJ2-5; TRBD2 matches 9 bases. Germline V gene data show CDR1 as LNHNV and CDR2 as YYDKDF (reference sequence). The ends lost 5 bases at V and 1 base at J; junction bases unmatched: 14. The CDR3 has 18 residues. CDR3 in amino acids: CATSFQAGGKLLQETQYF. CDR3 coding DNA: TGTGCCACCAGCTTCCAAGCGGGGGGCAAACTACTCCAAGAGACCCAGTACTTC.

The chain links TRBV3-1 (or the pseudogene TRBV3-2) to TRBJ1-6; unclear D gene. This CDR3 is 15 amino acids long. The ends were cut back, 0 bases at V and 9 bases at J, with 12 bases in the middle. Germline-derived CDR1 and CDR2 are LGHDT and YNNKEL (reference sequence). The DNA for the CDR3 is TGTGCCAGCAGCCAAGATCGGGGAGGCGGTTCACCCCTCCACTTT. Translating gives CASSQDRGGGSPLHF.

The chain employs TRBV19 and TRBJ1-5; 7 nucleotides match TRBD1. The length of the CDR3 is 16 residues. From germline, CDR1 is LNHDA and CDR2 SQIVND (reference sequence). With 5 bases clipped from V and 4 bases from J, the junction kept 11 bases outside the gene matches. The DNA for the CDR3 is TGTGCCAGTAGTCTACGACAGGGCATGGCAAATCAGCCCCAGCATTTT. This translates into CASSLRQGMANQPQHF.

This clone was detected only once. The V and J genes are TRBV21-1 and TRBJ2-5; the DNA was not compared with TRBD1, the D call given in the table. TRBV21-1 is flagged as a pseudogene. The CDR3 totals 15 residues. CDR3 sequence (DNA): TGTGCCAGCAGCAAAGGACAGGGCCTACAAGAGACCCAGTACTTC. Translating it yields CASSKGQGLQETQYF.

The chain combines TRBV12-3 or TRBV12-4 with TRBJ2-1; D uncertain. Between the trimmed V and J ends, which lost 1 base and 12 bases, there was a span of 7 bases. The CDR3 extends over 11 amino acids. The DNA of the CDR3 is TGTGCCAGCAGTTTAGTGGAGAGGCAGTTCTTC. It is translated as CASSLVERQFF.

The chain joins TRBV27 to TRBJ2-1, with D tentatively TRBD2 (5 bases). This CDR3 comprises 16 residues. The V gene lost 6 bases and the J gene lost 2 bases, with 17 bases spanning the gap. Germline V gene sequence: CDR1 MNHEY, CDR2 SMNVEV (reference sequence). CDR3 protein: CASRSSSRPTYNEQFF. The CDR3 DNA reads TGTGCCAGCAGGTCCTCTAGCAGACCAACCTACAATGAGCAGTTCTTC.

The chain employs TRBV25-1 and TRBJ2-5; 8 positions agree with TRBD1. The junction had 7 bases not matched to a gene; V was cut back by 4 bases and J by 3 bases. This CDR3 region has 15 residues. Per the germline V gene, CDR1 is MGHDK and CDR2 is SYGVNS. The CDR3 sequence is CASSGLGQGKETQYF. The CDR3 DNA reads TGTGCCAGCAGTGGGCTTGGACAGGGTAAAGAGACCCAGTACTTC.

This clone was detected once. The chain carries TRBV5-1 and TRBJ2-1; 10 positions agree with TRBD2. CDR1 is SGHRS and CDR2 is YFSETQ in the germline V gene. The J segment lost 7 bases and the V segment lost 4 bases, leaving 17 bases of the junction unmatched. This CDR3 spans 18 amino acids. CDR3 loop: CASSPDSSGGAILNEQFF. DNA of the CDR3: TGCGCCAGCAGCCCCGACTCGAGCGGGGGGGCAATCTTGAATGAGCAGTTCTTC.

The rearrangement links TRBV12-3 or TRBV12-4 to TRBJ1-2; D is uncertain. V shed 3 bases and J shed 2 bases, with 7 bases lying between them. This CDR3 region has 13 residues. CDR3 loop: CASSLSANYGYTF. In DNA form, the CDR3 reads TGTGCCAGCAGTTTGAGCGCCAACTATGGCTACACCTTC.

V usage is TRBV28 and J usage is TRBJ2-3; maybe TRBD2 (6 bases). The CDR3 is 14 residues long. Looked up from germline, CDR1 is MDHEN and CDR2 is SYDVKM. V shed 3 bases and J shed 2 bases, with 9 bases lying between them. The CDR3 nucleotides read TGTGCCAGCAGTTTGGCTAGCGACACAGATACGCAGTATTTT. It yields the protein CASSLASDTDTQYF.

The chain carries TRBV7-2 and TRBJ1-1, with D hard to call. From germline, CDR1 is SGHTA and CDR2 FQGNSA. Between the trimmed V and J ends, which lost 2 bases and 5 bases, there was a span of 6 bases. The CDR3 has 12 residues. CDR3 residues: CASSLLRTEAFF. The CDR3 nucleotides are TGTGCCAGCAGCTTACTCAGGACTGAAGCTTTCTTT. Full variable domain (missing parts from reference TRBV7-2 and TRBJ1-1): GAGVSQSPSNKVTEKGKDVELRCDPISGHTALYWYRQSLGQGLEFLIYFQGNSAPDKSGLPSDRFSAERTGGSVSTLTIQRTQQEDSAVYLCASSLLRTEAFFGQGTRLTVV.

This chain joins TRBV29-1 and TRBJ1-2, with D maybe TRBD1 (5 bases). The CDR3 is 13 amino acids. The V end lost 7 bases, the J end lost 8 bases, and 20 bases lay between the germline ends. Per germline, CDR1 SQVTM and CDR2 ANQGSEA. The CDR3 bases are TGCAGCGGACTCGCAGGGTTAGAGGAAGGCTACACCTTC. This codes for CSGLAGLEEGYTF.